This T cell receptor beta chain appears in the sequencing data of a study of patients and donors after allogeneic stem cell transplantation. TCRdb passed the RT-PCR reads through MiXCR, listing each CDR3 protein once. This table holds over 130,000 distinct CDR3 sequences, over 30% found once. In this sample, this clonotype turned up a few times. This CDR3 comprises 14 residues. V was cut by 0 bases and J by 1 base, with 7 bases left in between. Germline loops: CDR1 SGHRS, CDR2 YFSETQ. The receptor's source is a human donor who was either an allogeneic HSCT recipient or a stem cell or donor lymphocyte infusion donor (not recorded which). It is not recorded whose cells these are; they may come from a transplant donor. The sample comprised blood, either unsorted or a sorted T cell fraction (not recorded which). V gene TRBV5-1 combines with J gene TRBJ1-1; D is undetermined. In DNA, the CDR3 is TGCGCCAGCAGCTTGGGGCTGGCGAACACTGAAGCTTTCTTT. Its protein product is CASSLGLANTEAFF. The full variable domain, completed using reference TRBV5-1 and TRBJ1-1, is KAGVTQTPRYLIKTRGQQVTLSCSPISGHRSVSWYQQTPGQGLQFLFEYFSETQRNKGNFPGRFSGRQFSNSRSEMNVSTLELGDSALYLCASSLGLANTEAFFGQGTRLTVV.